This TCR beta chain was captured by sequencing in a study of response to subunit inactivated influenza vaccine (dated by TCRdb to the late 2010s). For the wider study: Deep quantitative T cell receptor repertoire profiling was used in the study to track responses to a trivalent subunit inactivated influenza vaccine.

V lost 5 bases and J lost 4 bases, and the count of bases not matched to a germline gene is 8. Based on the germline V gene (reference sequence), the CDR1 and CDR2 sequences are DFQATT and SNEGSKA. The CDR3, cysteine through phenylalanine, is 14 amino acids long. CDR3 DNA only is kept here, 42 bases in frame from base 1. The library was built by means of RT-PCR. These reads were obtained on an Illumina HiSeq 2500. TCRdb reanalyzed the raw reads on its own, using fastp at Q25 for trimming and MiXCR for clone calling, and kept in-frame beta chains. Rows are combined by CDR3 protein, so each entry shows the most common genes and DNA. The sample table contains 630,000 or so distinct CDR3 sequences; only one count was recorded for approximately 14% of them. The ten largest clones add up to 11% of the sample. A word on this clonotype: Its target antigen remains unknown. No quality values exist for individual bases; no much larger clone is one base distant.

The research as a whole found: The authors suggested that each seasonal influenza vaccination may recruit only a limited number of new T cells.

The rearrangement joined TRBV20-1 to TRBJ2-7, with 10 bases matching TRBD2. This receptor was identified in a man aged 50-59 years who received an inactivated influenza vaccine. Donor details come from another sample of the same person, matched by shared clones. This specimen consisted of PBMCs from blood, obtained less than 13 days after vaccination. The sequenced DNA is TGCAGTGCTCTCCAGACTAGCGGGCCATACGAGCAGTACTTC. Its amino acids are CSALQTSGPYEQYF.